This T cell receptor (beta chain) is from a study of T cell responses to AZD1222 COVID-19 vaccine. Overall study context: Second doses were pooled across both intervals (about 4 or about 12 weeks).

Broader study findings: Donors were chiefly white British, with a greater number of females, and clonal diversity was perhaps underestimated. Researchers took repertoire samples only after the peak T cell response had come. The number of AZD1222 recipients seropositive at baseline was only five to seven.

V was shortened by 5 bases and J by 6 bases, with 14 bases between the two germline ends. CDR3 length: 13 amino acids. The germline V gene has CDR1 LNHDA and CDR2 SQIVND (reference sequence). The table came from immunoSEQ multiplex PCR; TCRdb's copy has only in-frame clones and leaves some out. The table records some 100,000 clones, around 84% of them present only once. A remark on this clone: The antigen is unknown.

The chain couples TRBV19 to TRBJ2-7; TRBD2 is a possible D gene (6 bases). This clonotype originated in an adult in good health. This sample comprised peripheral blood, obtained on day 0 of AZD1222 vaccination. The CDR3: CASSLRDQSEQYF. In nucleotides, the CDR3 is TGTGCCAGTAGTTTGCGGGATCAATCCGAGCAGTACTTC.